The present T cell receptor (beta chain) was sequenced within a study of PD-1 blockade in classical Hodgkin lymphoma. For this clone: Its target is not known.

V was trimmed by 7 bases and J by 1 base, leaving 12 bases between them. The CDR3 is 14 residues long. Germline V gene lookup returns CDR1 SNHLY and CDR2 FYNNEI. Clones were sequenced by immunoSEQ multiplex PCR, and TCRdb holds only the in-frame ones, with some missing. Here the sample spans approximately 65,000 clones, 88% being singletons. Findings of the study overall: Diversity similar to that of newly diagnosed patients was seen at baseline in complete responders. Newly diagnosed patients were reported to exhibit reduced baseline TCR diversity relative to healthy donors. Any patient who commenced nivolumab under 1 year after ASCT was excluded.

All the patients suffered relapse after autologous stem cell transplantation, and brentuximab vedotin exposure differed. The V gene is TRBV2, the J gene TRBJ2-3; D possibly corresponds to TRBD1 (5 bases). The sequencing here drew on peripheral blood mononuclear cells (PBMCs), taken at baseline. The sequence derives from a human donor with classical Hodgkin lymphoma. This CDR3 is CASNSRVGTDTQYF. CDR3 nucleotide sequence: TGTGCCAGCAATAGCAGGGTTGGCACAGATACGCAGTATTTT.